This T cell receptor (beta chain) was recovered during a study of response to subunit inactivated influenza vaccine. TCRdb reprocessed the RT-PCR reads with MiXCR, giving one entry per CDR3 protein. The sample records more than 450,000 distinct CDR3 sequences, 10% to 15% being singletons. General study points: Seasonal influenza vaccination, on each occasion, was suggested by the authors to recruit few new T cells.

With respect to this clonotype: The target antigen is unknown.

Germline V CDR1 and CDR2: SGHRS, YFSETQ. Trimming removed 4 bases at V and 4 bases at J, with 9 bases between. The CDR3 runs to 13 residues. This specimen was PBMCs from blood, taken on the day of vaccination. The chain recombines TRBV5-1 with TRBJ2-1, with D tentatively TRBD1 (5 bases). The sequence was obtained from a middle-aged man who received an inactivated influenza vaccine. The CDR3 DNA reads as TGCGCCAGCAGCACGGACATTTACAATGAGCAGTTCTTC. This encodes CASSTDIYNEQFF.